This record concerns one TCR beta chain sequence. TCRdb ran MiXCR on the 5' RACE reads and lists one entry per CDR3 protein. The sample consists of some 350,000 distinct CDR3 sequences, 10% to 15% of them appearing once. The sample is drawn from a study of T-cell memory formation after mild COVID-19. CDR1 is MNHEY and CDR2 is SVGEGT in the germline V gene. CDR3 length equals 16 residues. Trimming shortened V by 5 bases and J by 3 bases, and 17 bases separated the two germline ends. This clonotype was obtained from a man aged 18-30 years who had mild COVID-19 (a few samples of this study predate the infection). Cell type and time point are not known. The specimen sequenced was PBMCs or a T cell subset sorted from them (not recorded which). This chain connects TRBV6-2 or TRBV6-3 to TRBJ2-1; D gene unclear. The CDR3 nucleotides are TGTGCCAGCAGTCCGTTTGGCACCGGTGGCTACAATGAGCAGTTCTTC. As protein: CASSPFGTGGYNEQFF.